This T cell receptor beta chain originates from a study of T cell changes during pregnancy in multiple sclerosis. Using immunoSEQ multiplex PCR, the repertoire was profiled, and TCRdb retains in-frame clones only, with some absent. The sample lists more than 55,000 clones, 91% occurring once. V was clipped by 0 bases and J by 9 bases, with 25 bases between them. Germline CDR1 is MNHNS and CDR2 is SASEGT. This CDR3 has 18 amino acids. The sample here was peripheral blood, taken after pregnancy. This clonotype was sampled from a female donor in good health, enrolled as a control in a pregnancy study. The genes are TRBV6-1 and TRBJ2-3; a possible D gene is TRBD2 (7 bases). Written as DNA, the CDR3 is TGTGCCAGCAGTGAAGCGCTAGGGAGGGCAGGGGCATCCTCAACGCAGTATTTT. Its protein is CASSEALGRAGASSTQYF.